This entry lists 7 T cell receptor beta chains sequenced from one sample in a study of CD8 T cells in ankylosing spondylitis. Study-wide results and limits: What seemed typical of ankylosing spondylitis blood was a TCR beta motif built from several highly homologous variants.

TCRdb used MiXCR to reprocess the 5' RACE reads, holding one entry per CDR3 protein. The sample has under 450,000 distinct CDR3 sequences; over 15% are singletons. Their antigen targets remain unknown. The sequenced sample consisted of blood, either unsorted or a sorted T cell fraction (not recorded which). The receptors shown here come from a male donor with ankylosing spondylitis.

The chain employs TRBV12-5 and TRBJ1-2; D possibly corresponds to TRBD1 (6 bases). CDR3 length equals 17 residues. CDR1 is LGHNT, CDR2 FRNRAP, per germline. V gave up 0 bases and J gave up 2 bases, with 16 bases separating them. This CDR3 reads CASGLVQGGQPNYGYTF. The CDR3 DNA follows: TGTGCTAGTGGTTTGGTACAAGGCGGACAGCCGAACTATGGCTACACCTTC.

This clonotype was counted between two and nine times. This rearrangement joins TRBV20-1 to TRBJ1-6; 7 bases map to TRBD1. Trimming removed 2 bases from V and 6 bases from J; junction bases left unmatched: 7. CDR3 length equals 15 residues. Germline CDR1 is DFQATT and CDR2 is SNEGSKA (reference sequence). CDR3 region: CSARPHRDSNSPLHF. The CDR3 DNA follows: TGCAGTGCTAGACCGCACCGGGACAGTAATTCACCCCTCCACTTT.

The V and J genes are TRBV3-1 and TRBJ2-7; 8 bases line up with TRBD1. Germline values: CDR1 LGHDT, CDR2 YNNKEL (reference sequence). The CDR3 consists of 14 residues. The V segment lost 5 bases and the J segment 5 bases; nucleotides outside the gene matches: 8. CDR3 sequence: CASSGWTGQHEQYF. CDR3 bases: TGTGCCAGCAGCGGGTGGACAGGGCAGCACGAGCAGTACTTC.

The gene calls are TRBV30 and TRBJ1-1; 7 positions agree with TRBD1. The junction had 8 bases not matched to a gene; V was cut back by 6 bases and J by 1 base. From germline, CDR1 is GTSNPN and CDR2 SVGIG (reference sequence). The CDR3 loop spans 14 amino acids. For the CDR3, the DNA is TGTGCCTGCTCCCGGGACAGCAGGAACACTGAAGCTTTCTTT. Its protein is CACSRDSRNTEAFF.

There are a few counts of this clonotype. The chain couples TRBV28 to TRBJ2-7; possibly TRBD1 for D (5 bases). This CDR3 spans 13 amino acids. Trimming removed 8 bases at V and 2 bases at J, with 13 bases between. In germline, CDR1 is MDHEN, CDR2 SYDVKM. DNA for the CDR3: TGTGCCAGCCGCAAGGACACGACCTACGAGCAGTACTTC. It codes for CASRKDTTYEQYF.

This clonotype has just a few counts. The J gene is TRBJ2-3, the V gene TRBV29-1; 14 bases align to TRBD2. This CDR3 is built from 17 residues. V trimming: 7 bases; J trimming: 6 bases; junction bases outside the gene matches: 15. Germline lookup yields CDR1 SQVTM and CDR2 ANQGSEA. The CDR3 DNA is TGCAGCGCTCCGAGCCGGGGGACTAGCGGGAGACGGGATACGCAGTATTTT. Amino acid sequence: CSAPSRGTSGRRDTQYF.

This clonotype has just a few counts. The V and J genes are TRBV27 and TRBJ2-7; 9 bases map to TRBD1. From germline, CDR1 is MNHEY and CDR2 SMNVEV (reference sequence). V dropped 4 bases and J dropped 3; count of bases not matched to a gene: 7. This CDR3 has 15 amino acids. Here the CDR3 reads CASSYRGTGIYEQYF. CDR3 nucleotide sequence: TGTGCCAGCAGTTATCGCGGGACAGGGATCTACGAGCAGTACTTC.